The text below deals with one T cell receptor beta chain. No antigen is known for it. Clones were read by immunoSEQ multiplex PCR, and TCRdb kept only the in-frame ones, dropping some. Among 300,000 to 400,000 clones listed, 92% were seen once. These data originate in a study of Ad26.COV2.S vaccination and SARS-CoV-2 variants. Notes on the study in general: Among vaccine recipients, spike-specific TCR breadth exceeded that of placebo recipients. Analytic work on TCR breadth and depth might have understated the full extent of total T cell responses. It was reported that spike-specific CD8+ and CD4+ T cell responses were substantially broad after vaccination.

The clonotype originates from a human donor who had recovered from COVID-19. The source was peripheral blood, collected after recovery from COVID-19.

This chain's CDR3 is CASSLGRVAEKLFF. Written as DNA, the CDR3 is TGTGCCAGCAGCTTAGGCAGGGTTGCGGAAAAACTGTTTTTT. V gene TRBV11-2 combines with J gene TRBJ1-4; D may be TRBD1 (5 bases). V was pared by 1 base and J by 8 bases, with 11 bases between. From germline, CDR1 is SGHAT and CDR2 FQNNGV. The CDR3 length is 14 residues. Looking up the rest from reference TRBV11-2 and TRBJ1-4 gives the full variable domain: EAGVAQSPRYKIIEKRQSVAFWCNPISGHATLYWYQQILGQGPKLLIQFQNNGVVDDSQLPKDRFSAERLKGVDSTLKIQPAKLEDSAVYLCASSLGRVAEKLFFGSGTQLSVL.